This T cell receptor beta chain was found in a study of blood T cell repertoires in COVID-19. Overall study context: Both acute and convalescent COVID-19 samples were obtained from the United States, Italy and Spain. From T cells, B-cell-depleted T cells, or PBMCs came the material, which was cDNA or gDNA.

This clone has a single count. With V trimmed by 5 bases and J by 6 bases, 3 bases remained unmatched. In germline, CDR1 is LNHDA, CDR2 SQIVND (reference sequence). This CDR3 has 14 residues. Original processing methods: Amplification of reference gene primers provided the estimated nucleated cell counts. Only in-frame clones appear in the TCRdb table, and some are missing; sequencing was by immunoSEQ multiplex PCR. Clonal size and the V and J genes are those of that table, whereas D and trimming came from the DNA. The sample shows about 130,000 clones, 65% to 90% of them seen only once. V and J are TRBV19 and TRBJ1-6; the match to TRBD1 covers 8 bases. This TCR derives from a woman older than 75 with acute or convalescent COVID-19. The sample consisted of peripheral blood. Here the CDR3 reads CASSWTGINSPLHF. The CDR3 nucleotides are TGTGCCAGTAGTTGGACAGGGATTAATTCACCCCTCCACTTT.